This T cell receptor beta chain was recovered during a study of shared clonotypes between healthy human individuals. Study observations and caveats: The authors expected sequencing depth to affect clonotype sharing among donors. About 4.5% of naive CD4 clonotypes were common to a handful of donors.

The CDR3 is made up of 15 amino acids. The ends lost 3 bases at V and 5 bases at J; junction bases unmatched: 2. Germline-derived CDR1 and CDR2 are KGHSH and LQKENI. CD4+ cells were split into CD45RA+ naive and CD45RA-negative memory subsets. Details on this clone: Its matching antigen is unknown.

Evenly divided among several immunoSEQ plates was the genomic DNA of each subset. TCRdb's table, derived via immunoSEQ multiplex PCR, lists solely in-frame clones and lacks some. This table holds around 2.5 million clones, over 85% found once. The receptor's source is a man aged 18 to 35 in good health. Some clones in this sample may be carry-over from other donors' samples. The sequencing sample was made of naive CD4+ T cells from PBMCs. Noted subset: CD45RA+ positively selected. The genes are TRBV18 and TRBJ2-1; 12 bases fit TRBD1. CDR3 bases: TGTGCCAGCTCACCGGGACAGGGGGCGGACAATGAGCAGTTCTTC. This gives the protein CASSPGQGADNEQFF.